These 5 T cell receptor beta chains originate from one sample sequenced in a study of Graves' ophthalmopathy and Graves' hyperthyroidism. Using RNA transcripts, the TCR beta CDR3 regions were amplified. First-round RT-PCR relied on HTBI primers, and a second-round multiplex PCR came next. One entry per CDR3 protein, called by TCRdb with MiXCR from the multiplex PCR reads. The sample yields 900,000 to 1,200,000 distinct CDR3 sequences, 35% to 40% seen once. The specimen was peripheral blood or thyroid tissue (not recorded which). The receptors come from an adult man with Graves' hyperthyroidism.

There are a few counts of this clonotype. The V call is TRBV7-2, the J call TRBJ2-5; maybe TRBD1 (6 bases). The CDR3 extends over 15 amino acids. Germline CDR1 SGHTA, CDR2 FQGNSA. Trimming removed 3 bases from V and 2 bases from J, with 13 bases in between. CDR3 sequence (DNA): TGTGCCAGCAGCTTTAGTAACAGGGTGCAAGAGACCCAGTACTTC. Protein: CASSFSNRVQETQYF. Combining the CDR3 with reference TRBV7-2 and TRBJ2-5 gives the whole variable domain GAGVSQSPSNKVTEKGKDVELRCDPISGHTALYWYRQSLGQGLEFLIYFQGNSAPDKSGLPSDRFSAERTGGSVSTLTIQRTQQEDSAVYLCASSFSNRVQETQYFGPGTRLLVL.

On this clonotype: Its ends do not fully match the called genes, so a read error is possible. The J gene is TRBJ1-3, the V gene TRBV5-1; D uncertain. CDR1 is SGHRS and CDR2 is YFSETQ in the germline V gene. This CDR3 comprises 14 residues. The CDR3 reads CASSATRAGNTIHF. The CDR3 nucleotides read TGCGCCAGCAGCGCGACCAGAGCTGGAAACACCATACATTTT.

The V call is TRBV12-3 or TRBV12-4, the J call TRBJ2-7; D possibly uses TRBD1 or TRBD2 (6 bases each). V was trimmed by 4 bases and J by 5 bases, leaving 15 bases between them. The CDR3 covers 14 residues. The CDR3 protein is CASSSAGGLDEQYF. CDR3 DNA sequence: TGTGCCAGCAGTTCGGCTGGGGGGCTGGACGAGCAGTACTTC.

This clonotype was detected a few times. The genes are TRBV28 and TRBJ2-7; D is ambiguous. Germline V gene sequence: CDR1 MDHEN, CDR2 SYDVKM. The germline V and J ends were trimmed by 4 bases and 2 bases, with 12 bases remaining between them. The CDR3 length is 14 residues. The CDR3 sequence: CASSSARNTYEQYF. The CDR3 coding sequence is TGTGCCAGCAGTTCAGCTCGGAACACCTACGAGCAGTACTTC.

This chain connects TRBV7-2 to TRBJ2-5; 9 bases align to TRBD1. CDR1 is SGHTA, CDR2 FQGNSA, per germline. This CDR3 is 19 amino acids long. Losses at the gene ends were 5 bases for V and 4 bases for J; bases not matched to a gene: 20. CDR3: CASSLEGQGLLRGRETQYF. CDR3 coding DNA: TGTGCCAGCAGCCTCGAGGGACAGGGTTTGTTGAGGGGGCGAGAGACCCAGTACTTC.